Presented here are 16 T cell receptor beta chains from one specimen sequenced in a study of OX40 agonist ivuxolimab in advanced cancers. Clones were read by immunoSEQ multiplex PCR, and TCRdb kept only the in-frame ones, dropping some. The data show about 65,000 clones, roughly nine tenths seen once. The source was CD4+ or CD8+ T cells sorted from blood, collected in a trial of the OX40 agonist ivuxolimab. These TCRs come from an adult with an advanced solid tumor such as melanoma, head and neck, liver or kidney cancer.

This sequence joins TRBV18 and TRBJ1-2; D may be TRBD1 (6 bases). V dropped 3 bases and J dropped 6 bases, with 20 bases sitting between them. Per germline, CDR1 KGHSH and CDR2 LQKENI. CDR3 length: 16 amino acids. CDR3 DNA sequence: TGTGCCAGCTCACCCCGGGGTGGGGGCGCCTTCGATGGCTACACCTTC. Translating it yields CASSPRGGGAFDGYTF.

The chain has TRBV15 and TRBJ2-7; 8 bases agree with TRBD1. Trimming at V came to 1 base and at J to 3 bases, leaving 5 bases not matched to a gene. CDR1 and CDR2 from the germline V gene are LNHNV and YYDKDF (reference sequence). This CDR3 is 15 amino acids long. The CDR3 region is CATSRVPGGYYEQYF. The CDR3 DNA reads TGTGCCACCAGCAGAGTCCCAGGGGGCTACTACGAGCAGTACTTC.

The chain joins TRBV6-5 to TRBJ1-6; tentatively, D is TRBD1 (5 bases). The CDR3 spans 13 residues. Germline CDR1 is MNHEY and CDR2 is SVGAGI. Trimming took 2 bases from V and 10 from J, leaving 9 bases between them. Here the CDR3 reads CASSYRGGSPLHF. For the CDR3, the DNA is TGTGCCAGCAGTTACAGGGGAGGGTCACCCCTCCACTTT.

V usage is TRBV28 and J usage is TRBJ2-5; 10 bases fit TRBD2. The CDR3 has 14 amino acids. V dropped 3 bases and J dropped 5; count of bases not matched to a gene: 3. Germline V gene sequence: CDR1 MDHEN, CDR2 SYDVKM. DNA of the CDR3: TGTGCCAGCAGTTTGTTAGCGGGAGGCGAGACCCAGTACTTC. Encoded protein: CASSLLAGGETQYF. Combining the CDR3 with reference TRBV28 and TRBJ2-5 gives the whole variable domain DVKVTQSSRYLVKRTGEKVFLECVQDMDHENMFWYRQDPGLGLRLIYFSYDVKMKEKGDIPEGYSVSREKKERFSLILESASTNQTSMYLCASSLLAGGETQYFGPGTRLLVL.

The V call is TRBV14, the J call TRBJ2-6, with TRBD1 as a possible D gene (5 bases). Germline values: CDR1 SGHDN, CDR2 FVKESK. The V end was cut by 1 base, the J end by 7 bases, with 17 bases between. CDR3 length equals 17 residues. The CDR3 bases are TGTGCCAGCAGCCAAGGGGTACTCCGACAGAGAGCCAACGTCCTGACTTTC. As protein: CASSQGVLRQRANVLTF.

J is TRBJ1-2 and V is TRBV7-8, with a possible D match to TRBD1 (5 bases). Germline assignment: CDR1 SGHVS and CDR2 FQNEAQ. The ends were cut back, 3 bases at V and 0 bases at J, with 23 bases in the middle. The length of the CDR3 is 19 residues. The DNA for the CDR3 is TGTGCCAGCAGCTTTAATACAGCGGCCGGGGCCCAAGCTAACTATGGCTACACCTTC. It yields the protein CASSFNTAAGAQANYGYTF. The full variable domain, completed using reference TRBV7-8 and TRBJ1-2, is GAGVSQSPRYKVAKRGQDVALRCDPISGHVSLFWYQQALGQGPEFLTYFQNEAQLDKSGLPSDRFFAERPEGSVSTLKIQRTQQEDSAVYLCASSFNTAAGAQANYGYTFGSGTRLTVV.

CDR3 residues: CASSPAGSETQYF. The CDR3 nucleotides are TGTGCCAGCTCACCGGCCGGGTCCGAGACCCAGTACTTC. This chain links TRBV18 with TRBJ2-5; D is undetermined. The CDR3 runs 13 residues. V lost 3 bases and J 5 bases, leaving 10 bases between the germline ends. Germline assignment: CDR1 KGHSH and CDR2 LQKENI.

V is TRBV29-1 and J is TRBJ1-4; D uncertain. Deletions cut 4 bases from V and 0 bases from J, with 6 bases between. Germline lookup yields CDR1 SQVTM and CDR2 ANQGSEA. There are 13 residues in the CDR3. CDR3 loop: CSVAETTNEKLFF. CDR3 nucleotides: TGCAGCGTTGCTGAGACAACTAATGAAAAACTGTTTTTT.

DNA for the CDR3: TGTGCCAGCAGCCCCCGGTCGGGGCTGACTGAAGCTTTCTTT. The encoded protein is CASSPRSGLTEAFF. The chain combines TRBV7-8 with TRBJ1-1; D perhaps matches TRBD1 (5 bases). Deletions cut 5 bases from V and 5 bases from J, with 15 bases between. This CDR3 region has 14 residues. The germline CDR1 and CDR2 sequences are SGHVS and FQNEAQ.

This chain links TRBV11-1 with TRBJ2-3; 7 bases agree with TRBD2. V dropped 6 bases and J dropped 2; count of bases not matched to a gene: 5. This CDR3 is 14 amino acids long. Germline V gives CDR1 SGHAT, CDR2 FQDESV (reference sequence). The CDR3 sequence: CASSPGLHTDTQYF. DNA of the CDR3: TGTGCCAGCAGTCCGGGACTACACACAGATACGCAGTATTTT.

This chain joins TRBV9 and TRBJ2-5; D might be TRBD1 (6 bases). The V end lost 0 bases, the J end lost 1 base, and 13 bases lay between the germline ends. The CDR3 sequence is 16 residues long. The germline V gene has CDR1 SGDLS and CDR2 YYNGEE. The CDR3 nucleotides are TGTGCCAGCAGCGTAGACACAGGGATGGTCCAAGAGACCCAGTACTTC. Its protein is CASSVDTGMVQETQYF.

The chain employs TRBV7-9 and TRBJ2-5; 10 positions agree with TRBD1. This CDR3 is built from 15 residues. Germline V gene data show CDR1 as SEHNR and CDR2 as FQNEAQ (reference sequence). V was clipped by 5 bases and J by 5 bases; unmatched bases: 8. Here the CDR3 reads CASSPTGTGVETQYF. For the CDR3, the DNA is TGTGCCAGCAGCCCCACCGGGACAGGGGTGGAGACCCAGTACTTC.

V gene TRBV6-1 combines with J gene TRBJ2-5, with 10 bases matching TRBD2. The CDR3 sequence is 13 residues long. Germline CDR1 is MNHNS and CDR2 is SASEGT. The V segment lost 4 bases and the J segment 4 bases; nucleotides outside the gene matches: 0. DNA for the CDR3: TGTGCCAGCAGTGGACTAGCGGGAGAGACCCAGTACTTC. Translation gives CASSGLAGETQYF.

The genes are TRBV6-6 and TRBJ2-7, with 7 bases that match TRBD2. CDR1 MNHNY and CDR2 SVGAGI come from the germline V gene (reference sequence). The CDR3 is 13 residues long. Germline trimming cut 10 bases from V and 5 bases from J; bases unmatched to any gene: 11. DNA for the CDR3: TGTGCCACACGGCTAGCGGAAATCCACGAGCAGTACTTC. It yields the protein CATRLAEIHEQYF.

The DNA of the CDR3 is TGTGCCAGCAGTTCTCCTTTACGGGACAGGGGATATGGCTACACCTTC. Its translation: CASSSPLRDRGYGYTF. The chain recombines TRBV28 with TRBJ1-2, with TRBD1 matching 10 bases. V gave up 4 bases and J gave up 5 bases; unmatched junction bases: 10. The CDR3 runs to 16 residues. CDR1 and CDR2 (germline): MDHEN, SYDVKM.

This clone was counted a single time. The rearrangement joins TRBV7-3 to TRBJ2-7; 8 bases are shared with TRBD1. The CDR3 covers 15 residues. CDR1 is SGHTA, CDR2 FQGTGA, per germline. Trimming removed 4 bases from V and 5 bases from J; junction bases left unmatched: 10. In nucleotides, the CDR3 is TGTGCCAGCAGCTCCTCAGGGGGCGCGATCCACGAGCAGTACTTC. The encoded protein is CASSSSGGAIHEQYF.